The TCR beta chain under discussion was sequenced for a study of T cell responses to AZD1222 COVID-19 vaccine. Study-wide points: Only a handful of individuals given AZD1222 were seropositive at baseline. The sample set comprised mostly white British donors with more females, and clonal diversity was possibly underestimated. Epitopes outside B.1.351 and B.1.1.7 mutated regions reportedly drew nearly half of spike TCRs.

Here immunoSEQ multiplex PCR was the method, and the copy in TCRdb shows in-frame clones only, minus some. The data show about 130,000 clones, with roughly 89% seen just once and around 5.9% held by the top ten. CDR3 size: 14 residues. Germline V gene sequence: CDR1 MNHEY, CDR2 SVGAGI. V lost 2 bases, J lost 9 bases, and 16 bases lay in between. A remark on this clone: As yet, its antigen is unknown.

Source: peripheral blood, taken on day 0 of AZD1222 vaccination. The chain carries TRBV6-5 and TRBJ1-2; unclear D gene. This TCR derives from an adult in good health. CDR3 in amino acids: CASSYGSASKRYTF. In DNA, the CDR3 is TGTGCCAGCAGTTACGGGTCCGCCAGCAAACGCTACACCTTC.